This T cell receptor beta chain comes out of a study of metastatic and nonmetastatic thyroid tumors. Study at large: Blood and tumor or nodule tissue repertoires from malignant and benign thyroid patients were compared. Points from the study as a whole: Malignant thyroid tumors reportedly exceeded benign nodules significantly in TCR beta diversity, with the difference appearing in blood and tumor.

Until they underwent thyroid surgery, no patient had received any treatment. This clone was detected only once. The antigen is not known. Original handling: Using the CDR3 differences seen across clinicopathological groups, the authors built a distant-metastasis classifier for papillary thyroid cancer, which was meant to discriminate distant-metastatic patients. With MiXCR, TCRdb reprocessed the PCR reads. TCRdb's processing, not the study's, gives the V and J calls here. The table records about 20,000 clones, 12% of them present only once. Trimming stripped 0 bases from V and 3 bases from J, with 4 bases between. This CDR3 spans 13 amino acids. The germline V gene encodes CDR1 SGHRS and CDR2 YFSETQ.

V usage is TRBV5-1 and J usage is TRBJ2-1; D is undetermined. Sample: blood. The clonotype was recovered from a male donor with papillary thyroid cancer or a benign thyroid nodule (not recorded which). Some clones in this sample may be carry-over from other donors' samples. Here the CDR3 DNA reads TGCGCCAGCAGCTTGGACAGCTACAATGAGCAGTTCTTC. It codes for CASSLDSYNEQFF.